Below, 32 T cell receptor beta chains from the same sample are listed, as sequenced in a study of a mutant IDH1 vaccine in newly diagnosed glioma. These receptors have no known antigen. Time point meaning: week 23, last vaccination. Every vaccination contained 300 ug of the mutant IDH1 20-mer peptide and was paired with topical imiquimod. The data were produced by immunoSEQ multiplex PCR, yet TCRdb's version contains in-frame clones alone and is incomplete. The table shows tens of thousands of clones, with approximately 72% occurring only once. Specimen: PBMCs, collected from a glioma patient whose treatment included an IDH1 peptide vaccine. The receptors come from a man aged 50-60 years with glioma.

The chain joins TRBV14 to TRBJ1-2; 7 positions agree with TRBD1. The CDR3 has 17 amino acids. The V segment lost 0 bases and the J segment 0 bases; nucleotides outside the gene matches: 7. CDR1 is SGHDN and CDR2 is FVKESK in the germline V gene. The CDR3 nucleotides read TGTGCCAGCAGCCAAGACAGGGGGTTCGCTACTAACTATGGCTACACCTTC. Translation: CASSQDRGFATNYGYTF.

This clone was recorded once. The rearrangement joins TRBV5-1 to TRBJ2-3; maybe TRBD1 (6 bases). This CDR3 has 15 residues. The germline V gene encodes CDR1 SGHRS and CDR2 YFSETQ. The V gene lost 4 bases and the J gene lost 1 base, with 13 bases spanning the gap. This chain's CDR3 is CASSTLTGRTDTQYF. CDR3 DNA: TGCGCCAGCAGCACCCTGACAGGACGCACAGATACGCAGTATTTT.

The chain carries TRBV5-1 and TRBJ2-2, with D unresolved. V gave up 0 bases and J gave up 6 bases, with 9 bases separating them. Germline assignment: CDR1 SGHRS and CDR2 YFSETQ. The CDR3 is made up of 14 amino acids. CDR3 sequence reads: CASSLAQQAGELFF. CDR3 DNA sequence: TGCGCCAGCAGCTTGGCCCAGCAGGCCGGGGAGCTGTTTTTT.

CDR3: CASSPPDRGQDGELFF. The CDR3 DNA sequence: TGTGCCAGCAGCCCCCCGGACAGGGGGCAGGACGGGGAGCTGTTTTTT. The chain couples TRBV7-9 to TRBJ2-2, with 11 positions matching TRBD1. Germline V gene lookup returns CDR1 SEHNR and CDR2 FQNEAQ (reference sequence). J gave up 7 bases and V 5 bases, and 9 bases lay outside the gene matches. CDR3 length: 16 residues. Variable domain in full (rest from reference TRBV7-9 and TRBJ2-2): DTGVSQNPRHKITKRGQNVTFRCDPISEHNRLYWYRQTLGQGPEFLTYFQNEAQLEKSRLLSDRFSAERPKGSFSTLEIQRTEQGDSAMYLCASSPPDRGQDGELFFGEGSRLTVL.

The J gene is TRBJ2-7, the V gene TRBV5-1; D might be TRBD2 (5 bases). The CDR3 covers 16 residues. Germline loops: CDR1 SGHRS, CDR2 YFSETQ. V was pared by 0 bases and J by 0 bases, with 13 bases between. The CDR3 nucleotides read TGCGCCAGCAGCTTGGGAGGGCGAACTGGCTCCTACGAGCAGTACTTC. It codes for CASSLGGRTGSYEQYF. Together with reference TRBV5-1 and TRBJ2-7, the CDR3 gives the full variable domain: KAGVTQTPRYLIKTRGQQVTLSCSPISGHRSVSWYQQTPGQGLQFLFEYFSETQRNKGNFPGRFSGRQFSNSRSEMNVSTLELGDSALYLCASSLGGRTGSYEQYFGPGTRLTVT.

The chain employs TRBV6-5 and TRBJ1-1; a weak D match, TRBD1 (5 bases). Germline V gene data show CDR1 as MNHEY and CDR2 as SVGAGI. Trimming stripped 5 bases from V and 5 bases from J, with 18 bases between. The CDR3 is 15 residues long. The CDR3 DNA is TGTGCCAGCAGTCTTCAGGGTGGAGGAAGAACTGAAGCTTTCTTT. This encodes CASSLQGGGRTEAFF.

The chain uses TRBV7-6 and TRBJ2-7; D is ambiguous. This CDR3 has 12 residues. Germline CDR1 is SGHVS and CDR2 is FNYEAQ. Trimming removed 2 bases at V and 4 bases at J, with 6 bases between. CDR3 residues: CASSLTAYEQYF. CDR3 sequence (DNA): TGTGCCAGCAGCTTAACGGCGTACGAGCAGTACTTC. The full variable domain, with the rest looked up from reference TRBV7-6 and TRBJ2-7, is GAGVSQSPRYKVTKRGQDVALRCDPISGHVSLYWYRQALGQGPEFLTYFNYEAQQDKSGLPNDRFSAERPEGSISTLTIQRTEQRDSAMYRCASSLTAYEQYFGPGTRLTVT.

This clone was seen just once. The chain combines TRBV9 with TRBJ2-1; TRBD2 matches at 10 bases. This CDR3 is built from 18 residues. The junction had 9 bases not matched to a gene; V was cut back by 3 bases and J by 0 bases. Germline assignment: CDR1 SGDLS and CDR2 YYNGEE. CDR3 nucleotides: TGTGCCAGCAGCGATCTGATTAGCGGGGGGAGCTCCTACAATGAGCAGTTCTTC. Its translation is CASSDLISGGSSYNEQFF.

The rearrangement uses TRBV5-1 and TRBJ1-5, with D maybe TRBD1 (5 bases). The CDR3 is 14 amino acids. Germline V lookup: CDR1 SGHRS, CDR2 YFSETQ. Between the trimmed V and J ends, which lost 0 bases and 1 base, there was a span of 5 bases. CDR3 protein: CASSLEGSNQPQHF. The CDR3 DNA reads as TGCGCCAGCAGCTTGGAGGGGAGCAATCAGCCCCAGCATTTT.

The gene calls are TRBV4-1 and TRBJ1-1; D unresolved. The CDR3 has 14 residues. Germline V lookup: CDR1 MGHRA, CDR2 YSYEKL. Trimming stripped 4 bases from V and 2 bases from J, with 11 bases between. The CDR3 is CASSLLQGNTEAFF. CDR3 in DNA: TGCGCCAGCAGCCTGCTACAAGGAAACACTGAAGCTTTCTTT.

This clone was observed a single time. The rearrangement joins TRBV7-9 to TRBJ1-3, with a weak D call TRBD1 (5 bases). Germline V gene data show CDR1 as SEHNR and CDR2 as FQNEAQ (reference sequence). The CDR3 has 16 amino acids. Trimming took off 2 bases at V and 2 bases at J, with 13 bases between the two ends. CDR3 in amino acids: CASSLSPGTTGNTIYF. DNA for the CDR3: TGTGCCAGCAGCTTATCCCCAGGGACTACTGGAAACACCATATATTTT.

The chain employs TRBV4-2 and TRBJ2-6; D gene uncertain. Germline V gene data show CDR1 as LGHNA and CDR2 as YNFKEQ. V lost 0 bases, J lost 0 bases, and 3 bases lay in between. The CDR3 covers 15 residues. CDR3 protein: CASSQDSSGANVLTF. DNA of the CDR3: TGTGCCAGCAGCCAAGACAGCTCTGGGGCCAACGTCCTGACTTTC.

This chain joins TRBV5-1 and TRBJ2-1; the D is unclear. The V end lost 4 bases, the J end lost 1 base, and 12 bases lay between the germline ends. The germline V gene has CDR1 SGHRS and CDR2 YFSETQ. CDR3 length equals 15 residues. The CDR3 protein is CASSSLPGSYNEQFF. The CDR3 coding sequence is TGCGCCAGCAGCAGCCTCCCAGGTTCCTACAATGAGCAGTTCTTC.

The chain uses TRBV6-5 and TRBJ1-2, with D uncertain. Germline V gene sequence: CDR1 MNHEY, CDR2 SVGAGI. The CDR3 is 11 amino acids. The ends were cut back, 9 bases at V and 1 base at J, with 6 bases in the middle. CDR3 amino acids: CASASNYGYTF. CDR3 DNA sequence: TGTGCCAGTGCGAGTAACTATGGCTACACCTTC.

The V call is TRBV9, the J call TRBJ2-4; 7 bases are shared with TRBD1. Trimming removed 4 bases from V and 5 bases from J; junction bases left unmatched: 6. CDR3 length equals 14 residues. The germline V gene has CDR1 SGDLS and CDR2 YYNGEE. CDR3 residues: CASSPGTAENIQYF. The CDR3 DNA reads TGTGCCAGCAGCCCCGGGACAGCTGAAAACATTCAGTACTTC.

This chain connects TRBV18 to TRBJ1-2, with D possibly being TRBD1 (5 bases). This CDR3 comprises 15 residues. The V and J ends lost 6 bases and 0 bases respectively, with 14 bases between them. Germline V CDR1 and CDR2: KGHSH, LQKENI. The CDR3 nucleotides are TGTGCCAGCTCGCCCCAAGGGGTCCCTAACTATGGCTACACCTTC. Encoded protein: CASSPQGVPNYGYTF. Full variable domain (missing parts from reference TRBV18 and TRBJ1-2): NAGVMQNPRHLVRRRGQEARLRCSPMKGHSHVYWYRQLPEEGLKFMVYLQKENIIDESGMPKERFSAEFPKEGPSILRIQQVVRGDSAAYFCASSPQGVPNYGYTFGSGTRLTVV.

This rearrangement joins TRBV30 to TRBJ1-4; 10 bases are a match to TRBD1. This CDR3 comprises 16 residues. The germline gives CDR1 GTSNPN, CDR2 SVGIG (reference sequence). The V segment lost 3 bases and the J segment 7 bases; nucleotides outside the gene matches: 11. The CDR3 sequence is CAWRRWGTGEGEKLFF. DNA of the CDR3: TGTGCCTGGAGGAGATGGGGGACAGGGGAGGGTGAAAAACTGTTTTTT.

The chain uses TRBV2 and TRBJ1-1, with TRBD1 matching 10 bases. Germline-derived CDR1 and CDR2 are SNHLY and FYNNEI. This CDR3 region has 15 residues. With 6 bases clipped from V and 4 bases from J, the junction kept 8 bases outside the gene matches. DNA of the CDR3: TGTGCCAGCAGAGGACAGGGGGTTCTTGGCACTGAAGCTTTCTTT. Its translation: CASRGQGVLGTEAFF.

This clone was seen a single time. The V call is TRBV7-8, the J call TRBJ1-6, with D hard to call. This CDR3 spans 13 amino acids. Germline loops: CDR1 SGHVS, CDR2 FQNEAQ. Trimming took 1 base from V and 7 from J, leaving 5 bases between them. In DNA form, the CDR3 reads TGTGCCAGCAGCTTAGGCTTAAATTCACCCCTCCACTTT. Its protein is CASSLGLNSPLHF. Supplemented by reference TRBV7-8 and TRBJ1-6, the full variable domain reads GAGVSQSPRYKVAKRGQDVALRCDPISGHVSLFWYQQALGQGPEFLTYFQNEAQLDKSGLPSDRFFAERPEGSVSTLKIQRTQQEDSAVYLCASSLGLNSPLHFGNGTRLTVT.

The V and J genes are TRBV7-9 and TRBJ1-5; the match to TRBD1 covers 8 bases. With 6 bases clipped from V and 7 bases from J, the junction kept 8 bases outside the gene matches. The CDR3 covers 14 residues. The germline V gene encodes CDR1 SEHNR and CDR2 FQNEAQ (reference sequence). The CDR3 sequence is CASSLGQGDQPQHF. The CDR3 nucleotides are TGTGCCAGCAGTCTTGGACAGGGTGACCAGCCCCAGCATTTT.

This clone occurred a few times. V usage is TRBV10-2 and J usage is TRBJ1-1, with D unclear. This CDR3 comprises 14 residues. V lost 5 bases to trimming and J lost 0 bases, with 10 bases between them. Germline values: CDR1 WSHSY, CDR2 SAAADI. The chain's CDR3 is CASSNNRLNTEAFF. DNA for the CDR3: TGCGCCAGCAGTAACAACAGACTGAACACTGAAGCTTTCTTT.

The chain recombines TRBV27 with TRBJ2-7, with D possibly TRBD2 on 5 matching bases. V lost 4 bases and J 7 bases, leaving 14 bases between the germline ends. Germline CDR1 reads MNHEY; CDR2 reads SMNVEV (reference sequence). The CDR3 is 13 residues long. The CDR3 spells CASSSGPPGEQYF. The CDR3 DNA is TGTGCCAGCAGTTCCGGCCCCCCGGGGGAGCAGTACTTC.

The J gene is TRBJ2-3, the V gene TRBV4-1, with no clear D. Germline CDR1 is MGHRA and CDR2 is YSYEKL. This CDR3 region has 12 residues. Trimming removed 8 bases at V and 3 bases at J, with 9 bases between. The CDR3 loop reads CASGGVTDTQYF. The CDR3, as DNA: TGCGCCAGCGGTGGGGTGACAGATACGCAGTATTTT.

The J gene is TRBJ2-7, the V gene TRBV9; D remains ambiguous. This CDR3 is built from 15 residues. Germline V lookup: CDR1 SGDLS, CDR2 YYNGEE. Trimming removed 0 bases from V and 0 bases from J, with 10 bases in between. The CDR3, as DNA: TGTGCCAGCAGCGTAGCTACTGGAAGCTCCTACGAGCAGTACTTC. Translation: CASSVATGSSYEQYF.

The genes are TRBV4-2 and TRBJ2-2; D unresolved. The CDR3 sequence is 14 residues long. The V end was cut by 2 bases, the J end by 7 bases, with 11 bases between. The germline V gene encodes CDR1 LGHNA and CDR2 YNFKEQ. In DNA form, the CDR3 reads TGTGCCAGCAGCCAATCTCTGATTCTCGGGGAGCTGTTTTTT. Amino acids: CASSQSLILGELFF.

The CDR3 region has the DNA TGTGCCAGCAGCTTGGGGGCGGTCTCAGGGGCCAACGTCCTGACTTTC. Its translation is CASSLGAVSGANVLTF. V and J are TRBV5-4 and TRBJ2-6; unclear D gene. The CDR3 spans 16 residues. Trimming took 0 bases from V and 4 from J, leaving 11 bases between them. Germline V CDR1 and CDR2: SGHNT, YYREEE (reference sequence).

The rearrangement uses TRBV11-3 and TRBJ2-3; TRBD2 is a possible D gene (7 bases). The CDR3 runs 13 residues. Germline CDR1 reads SGHNT; CDR2 reads YENEEA. The V gene lost 5 bases and the J gene lost 4 bases, with 10 bases spanning the gap. CDR3 loop: CASSTGGPDTQYF. The CDR3 DNA reads TGTGCCAGCAGCACCGGGGGGCCAGATACGCAGTATTTT.

A few counts support this clone. The genes are TRBV5-1 and TRBJ2-3; 14 nucleotides align to TRBD2. Germline loops: CDR1 SGHRS, CDR2 YFSETQ. The junction had 9 bases not matched to a gene; V was cut back by 0 bases and J by 6 bases. This CDR3 has 18 residues. Written as DNA, the CDR3 is TGCGCCAGCAGCTTGGTGGGACTAGCGGGGGTCCTGCAGGATACGCAGTATTTT. Its protein product is CASSLVGLAGVLQDTQYF.

J is TRBJ2-1 and V is TRBV15, with 9 bases identical to TRBD1. The ends lost 3 bases at V and 10 bases at J; junction bases unmatched: 7. The germline V gene encodes CDR1 LNHNV and CDR2 YYDKDF (reference sequence). The CDR3 extends over 14 amino acids. CDR3 protein: CATSSYRGRREQFF. CDR3 bases: TGTGCCACCAGCAGTTACAGGGGGCGCAGGGAGCAGTTCTTC.

The rearrangement uses TRBV19 and TRBJ2-7; D is uncertain. The V gene lost 1 base and the J gene lost 5 bases, with 9 bases spanning the gap. The CDR3 is 13 residues long. Germline V lookup: CDR1 LNHDA, CDR2 SQIVND (reference sequence). The CDR3 spells CASSIVPWDEQYF. The CDR3 DNA reads TGTGCCAGTAGTATAGTGCCTTGGGACGAGCAGTACTTC.

The genes are TRBV18 and TRBJ1-3; D might be TRBD1 (6 bases). V lost 1 base and J lost 0, with 7 bases in between. Germline lookup yields CDR1 KGHSH and CDR2 LQKENI. There are 15 residues in the CDR3. This CDR3 is CASSPQGVSGNTIYF. CDR3 coding DNA: TGTGCCAGCTCACCACAGGGGGTCTCTGGAAACACCATATATTTT.

V gene TRBV9 combines with J gene TRBJ2-1; 11 bases map to TRBD1. The J segment lost 2 bases and the V segment lost 4 bases, leaving 5 bases of the junction unmatched. Germline V gene data show CDR1 as SGDLS and CDR2 as YYNGEE. The CDR3 has 16 residues. CDR3 residues: CASSLSDRGPYNEQFF. The CDR3 nucleotides are TGTGCCAGCAGCCTCTCGGACAGGGGGCCCTACAATGAGCAGTTCTTC.